The clone carrying this T cell receptor (beta chain) was seen once. In germline, CDR1 is DFQATT, CDR2 SNEGSKA (reference sequence). V lost 4 bases, J lost 1 base, and 4 bases lay in between. The CDR3 loop spans 11 amino acids. The method was immunoSEQ multiplex PCR; TCRdb's version includes in-frame clones alone and lacks a portion of them. Of about 200,000 clones in the sample, about 90% were seen once. This sample was included in a study of blood T cell repertoires in COVID-19. This chain joins TRBV20-1 and TRBJ1-1, with unresolved D. The specimen was PBMCs or T cells enriched from blood (not recorded which). This sequence originates from a man aged 25-45 years who had recovered from COVID-19. This chain's CDR3 is CSAIQNTEAFF. CDR3 nucleotide sequence: TGCAGTGCTATCCAGAACACTGAAGCTTTCTTT.